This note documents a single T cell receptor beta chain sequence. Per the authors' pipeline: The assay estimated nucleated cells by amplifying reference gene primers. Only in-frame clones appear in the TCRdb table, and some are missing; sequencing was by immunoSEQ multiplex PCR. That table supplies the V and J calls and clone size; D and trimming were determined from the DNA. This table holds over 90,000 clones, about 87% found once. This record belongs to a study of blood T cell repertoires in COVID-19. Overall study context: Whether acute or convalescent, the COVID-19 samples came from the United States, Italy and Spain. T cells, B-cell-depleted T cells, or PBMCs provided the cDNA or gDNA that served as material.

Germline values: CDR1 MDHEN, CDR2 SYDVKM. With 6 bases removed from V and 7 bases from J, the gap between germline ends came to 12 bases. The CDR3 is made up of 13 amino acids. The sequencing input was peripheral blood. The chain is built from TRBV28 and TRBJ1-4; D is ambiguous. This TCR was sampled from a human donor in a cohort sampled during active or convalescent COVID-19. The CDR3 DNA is TGTGCCAGCAGCCCTCCAGCGATTGAAAAACTGTTTTTT. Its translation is CASSPPAIEKLFF.